The clone carrying this T cell receptor (beta chain) was recorded many times. This record belongs to a study of neurological immune-mediated disorders. Study overall: The approximately 34 multiple sclerosis patients comprised roughly 31 that were relapsing-remitting and 3 that were secondary progressive.

5'RACE employing 10-nucleotide random UMIs yielded the cDNA. TCRdb re-called the 5' RACE reads with MiXCR, one entry per CDR3 protein. In the table there are about 46,000 distinct CDR3 sequences, 3% of which are singletons. The CDR3 is made up of 15 amino acids. Trimming removed 4 bases from V and 0 bases from J, with 10 bases in between. Looked up from germline, CDR1 is SGHRS and CDR2 is YFSETQ. This receptor was taken from a woman aged 50 to 60 with multiple sclerosis. The sequenced sample was PBMCs. The gene calls are TRBV5-1 and TRBJ2-2, with D possibly being TRBD2 (6 bases). CDR3 DNA: TGCGCCAGCAGCCGGCGGGAAGCGAACACCGGGGAGCTGTTTTTT. Protein: CASSRREANTGELFF.